This T cell receptor beta chain stems from a study of blood T cell repertoires in COVID-19. This clone was detected a few times. Study processing details: Cell counts per sample came from amplifying reference gene primers. TCRdb's table, derived via immunoSEQ multiplex PCR, lists solely in-frame clones and lacks some. D and trimming were read from the DNA, whereas the V and J calls and clone size are those reported in that table. The sample includes about 140,000 clones, 60% to 80% of them seen just once. The CDR3 runs 15 residues. Trimming removed 4 bases at V and 6 bases at J, with 15 bases between. The germline CDR1 and CDR2 sequences are MGHRA and YSYEKL.

The receptor's source is a woman aged 45-60 years who had recovered from COVID-19. The specimen was PBMCs or T cells enriched from blood (not recorded which). The chain couples TRBV4-1 to TRBJ1-4; D may be TRBD1 (5 bases). The CDR3 region is CASSRLGQRDEKLFF. The DNA for the CDR3 is TGCGCCAGCAGCCGGCTGGGGCAAAGGGATGAAAAACTGTTTTTT.